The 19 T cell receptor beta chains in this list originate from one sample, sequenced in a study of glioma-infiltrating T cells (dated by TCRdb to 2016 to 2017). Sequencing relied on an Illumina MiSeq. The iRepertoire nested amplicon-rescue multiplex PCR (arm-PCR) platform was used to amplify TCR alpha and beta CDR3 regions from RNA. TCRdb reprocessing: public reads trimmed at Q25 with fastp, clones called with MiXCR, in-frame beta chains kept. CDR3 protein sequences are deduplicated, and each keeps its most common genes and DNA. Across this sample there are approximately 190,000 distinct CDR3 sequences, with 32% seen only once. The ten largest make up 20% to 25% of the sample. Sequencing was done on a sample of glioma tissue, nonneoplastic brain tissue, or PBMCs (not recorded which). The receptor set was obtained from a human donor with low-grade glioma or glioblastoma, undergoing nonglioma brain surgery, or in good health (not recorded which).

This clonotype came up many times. CDR3 loop: CASSPNKGGIPRAFF. The DNA for the CDR3 is TGTGCCAGCAGTCCTAATAAAGGGGGAATCCCGCGAGCTTTCTTT. The chain has TRBV28 and TRBJ1-1; tentative D call: TRBD1 (6 bases). V was trimmed by 5 bases and J by 10 bases, leaving 23 bases between them. Germline V gene lookup returns CDR1 MDHEN and CDR2 SYDVKM. This CDR3 spans 15 amino acids.

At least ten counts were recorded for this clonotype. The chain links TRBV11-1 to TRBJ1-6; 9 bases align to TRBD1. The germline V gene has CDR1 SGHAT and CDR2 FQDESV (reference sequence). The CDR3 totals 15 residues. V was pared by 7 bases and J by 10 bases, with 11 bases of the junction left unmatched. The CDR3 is CASTWTGTGKSPLHF. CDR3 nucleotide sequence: TGTGCCAGCACCTGGACCGGGACAGGGAAATCACCCCTCCACTTT. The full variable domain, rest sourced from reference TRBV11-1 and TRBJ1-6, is EAEVAQSPRYKITEKSQAVAFWCDPISGHATLYWYRQILGQGPELLVQFQDESVVDDSQLPKDRFSAERLKGVDSTLKIQPAELGDSAMYLCASTWTGTGKSPLHFGNGTRLTVT.

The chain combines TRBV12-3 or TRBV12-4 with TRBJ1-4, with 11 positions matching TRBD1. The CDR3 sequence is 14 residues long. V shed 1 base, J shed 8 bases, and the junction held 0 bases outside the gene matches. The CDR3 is CASSLGTGGEKLFF. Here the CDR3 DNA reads TGTGCCAGCAGTTTAGGGACAGGGGGCGAAAAACTGTTTTTT.

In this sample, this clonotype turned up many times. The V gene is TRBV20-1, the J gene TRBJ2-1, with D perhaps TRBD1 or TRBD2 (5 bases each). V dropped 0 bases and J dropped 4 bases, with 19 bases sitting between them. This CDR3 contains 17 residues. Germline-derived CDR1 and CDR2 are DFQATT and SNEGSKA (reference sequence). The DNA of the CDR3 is TGCAGTGCTAGAGATGAAGTCGGGCAGGGAGTTTACAATGAGCAGTTCTTC. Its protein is CSARDEVGQGVYNEQFF.

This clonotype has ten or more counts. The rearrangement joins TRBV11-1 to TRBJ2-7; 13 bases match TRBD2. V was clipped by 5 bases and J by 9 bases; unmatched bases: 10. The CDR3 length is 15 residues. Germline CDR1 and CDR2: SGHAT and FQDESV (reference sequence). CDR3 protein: CASSPPGTSGNTQYF. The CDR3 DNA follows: TGTGCCAGCAGCCCTCCGGGGACTAGCGGGAATACGCAGTACTTC.

The CDR3 loop reads CASSPTSAPSYNEQYF. The CDR3 nucleotides read TGTGCCAGTAGTCCTACTAGCGCACCCTCCTACAATGAGCAGTACTTC. V usage is TRBV19 and J usage is TRBJ2-7; 7 bases map to TRBD2. The germline gives CDR1 LNHDA, CDR2 SQIVND (reference sequence). The CDR3 consists of 16 residues. V lost 5 bases and J lost 7; bases outside the gene matches: 17.

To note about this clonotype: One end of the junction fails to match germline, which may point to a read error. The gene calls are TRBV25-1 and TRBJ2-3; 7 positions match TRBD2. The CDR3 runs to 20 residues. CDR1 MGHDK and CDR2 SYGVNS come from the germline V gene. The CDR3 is CAGSELTRGRERARTDTQYF. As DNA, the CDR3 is TGTGCCGGCAGTGAATTGACTAGAGGGAGGGAGAGGGCTAGAACAGATACGCAGTATTTT.

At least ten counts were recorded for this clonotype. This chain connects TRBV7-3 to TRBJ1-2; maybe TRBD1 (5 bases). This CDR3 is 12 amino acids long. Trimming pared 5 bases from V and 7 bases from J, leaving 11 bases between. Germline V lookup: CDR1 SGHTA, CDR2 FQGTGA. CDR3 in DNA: TGTGCCAGCAGCGGGGGGATGGGTGGCTACACCTTC. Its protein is CASSGGMGGYTF.

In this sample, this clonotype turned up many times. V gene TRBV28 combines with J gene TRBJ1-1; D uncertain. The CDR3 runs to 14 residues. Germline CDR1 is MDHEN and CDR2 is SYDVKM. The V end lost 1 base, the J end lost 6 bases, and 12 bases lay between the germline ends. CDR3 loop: CASSLFPQVAEAFF. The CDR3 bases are TGTGCCAGCAGTTTATTTCCCCAGGTGGCTGAAGCTTTCTTT.

The chain's CDR3 is CASSLGAALSGNTIYF. In DNA form, the CDR3 reads TGTGCCAGCAGCTTAGGTGCGGCTCTCTCGGGAAACACCATATATTTT. This chain joins TRBV7-2 and TRBJ1-3; D gene uncertain. The germline V gene has CDR1 SGHTA and CDR2 FQGNSA. The CDR3 totals 16 residues. Trimming cost V 1 base and J 4 bases, with 14 bases left between them.

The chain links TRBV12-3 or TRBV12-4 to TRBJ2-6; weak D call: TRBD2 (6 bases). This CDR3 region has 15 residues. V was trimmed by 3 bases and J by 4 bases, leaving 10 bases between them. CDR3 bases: TGTGCCAGCAGTTTGGAGGGGCAGGGGGCCAACGTCCTGACTTTC. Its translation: CASSLEGQGANVLTF.

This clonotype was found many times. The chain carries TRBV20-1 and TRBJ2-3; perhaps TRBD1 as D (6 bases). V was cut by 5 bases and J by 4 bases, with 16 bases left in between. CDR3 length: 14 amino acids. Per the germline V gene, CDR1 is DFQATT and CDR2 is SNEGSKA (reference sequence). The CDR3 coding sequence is TGCAGTGCTCCTTCCATACAGGGTCCAGATACGCAGTATTTT. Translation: CSAPSIQGPDTQYF.

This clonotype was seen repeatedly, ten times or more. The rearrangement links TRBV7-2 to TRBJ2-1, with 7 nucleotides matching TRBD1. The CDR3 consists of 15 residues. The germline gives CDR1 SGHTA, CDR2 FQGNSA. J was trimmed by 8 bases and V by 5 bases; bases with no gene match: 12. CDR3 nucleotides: TGTGCCAGCAGCCGAACCGGGACAGCGGTACATGAGCAGTTCTTC. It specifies CASSRTGTAVHEQFF. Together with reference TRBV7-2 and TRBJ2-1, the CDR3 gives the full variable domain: GAGVSQSPSNKVTEKGKDVELRCDPISGHTALYWYRQSLGQGLEFLIYFQGNSAPDKSGLPSDRFSAERTGGSVSTLTIQRTQQEDSAVYLCASSRTGTAVHEQFFGPGTRLTVL.

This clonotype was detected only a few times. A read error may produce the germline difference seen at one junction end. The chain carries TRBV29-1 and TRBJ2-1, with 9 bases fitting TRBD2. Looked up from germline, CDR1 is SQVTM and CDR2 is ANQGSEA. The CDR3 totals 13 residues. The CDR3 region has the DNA TGCAGCGGTGGACTAGCGTACAACAATGGGCAGTTCTTC. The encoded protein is CSGGLAYNNGQFF.

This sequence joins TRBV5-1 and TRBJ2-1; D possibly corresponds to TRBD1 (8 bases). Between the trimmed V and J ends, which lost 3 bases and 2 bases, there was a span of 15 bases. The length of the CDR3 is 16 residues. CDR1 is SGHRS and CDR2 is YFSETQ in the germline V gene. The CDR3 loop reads CASSWTGRDTYNEQFF. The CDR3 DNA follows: TGCGCCAGCAGCTGGACAGGGAGGGACACCTACAATGAGCAGTTCTTC. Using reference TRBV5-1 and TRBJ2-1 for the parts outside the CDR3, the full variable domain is KAGVTQTPRYLIKTRGQQVTLSCSPISGHRSVSWYQQTPGQGLQFLFEYFSETQRNKGNFPGRFSGRQFSNSRSEMNVSTLELGDSALYLCASSWTGRDTYNEQFFGPGTRLTVL.

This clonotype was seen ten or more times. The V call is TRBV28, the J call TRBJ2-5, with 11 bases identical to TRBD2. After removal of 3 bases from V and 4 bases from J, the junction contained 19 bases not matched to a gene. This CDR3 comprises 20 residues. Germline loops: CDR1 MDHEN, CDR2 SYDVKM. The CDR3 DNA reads TGTGCCAGCAGTTTCGGGGGTAGCGGGAGGGCCGCCTCAACTGGAGAGACCCAGTACTTC. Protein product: CASSFGGSGRAASTGETQYF. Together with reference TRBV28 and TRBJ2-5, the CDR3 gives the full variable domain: DVKVTQSSRYLVKRTGEKVFLECVQDMDHENMFWYRQDPGLGLRLIYFSYDVKMKEKGDIPEGYSVSREKKERFSLILESASTNQTSMYLCASSFGGSGRAASTGETQYFGPGTRLLVL.

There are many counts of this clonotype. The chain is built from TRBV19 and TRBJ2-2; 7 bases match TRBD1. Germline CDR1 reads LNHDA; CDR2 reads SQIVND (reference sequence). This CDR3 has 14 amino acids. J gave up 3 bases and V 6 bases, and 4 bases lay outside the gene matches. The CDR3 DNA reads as TGTGCCAGTAGGTTCGACAGGGACACCGGGGAGCTGTTTTTT. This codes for CASRFDRDTGELFF.

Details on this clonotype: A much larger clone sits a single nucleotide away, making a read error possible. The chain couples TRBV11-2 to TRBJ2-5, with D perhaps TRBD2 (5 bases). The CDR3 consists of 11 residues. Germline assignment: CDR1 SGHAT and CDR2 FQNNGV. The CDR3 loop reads CASSTRETKYF. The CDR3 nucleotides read TGTGCCAGCAGCACTAGGGAGACCAAGTACTTC.

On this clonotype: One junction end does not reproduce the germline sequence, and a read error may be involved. The CDR3 DNA reads TGTGCCAGAAGCTTGGCGGCGGGAGGGTACGAGCAGTACTTC. It is translated as CARSLAAGGYEQYF. V and J are TRBV5-4 and TRBJ2-7; the match to TRBD2 covers 9 bases. The germline gives CDR1 SGHNT, CDR2 YYREEE (reference sequence). There are 14 residues in the CDR3.